This TCR beta chain was documented in a study of shared clonotypes between healthy human individuals. The overall study: Per donor, three plates held CD4 naive cells, three held CD4 memory, two held CD8 naive and one held CD8 memory.

As to this clone: Its antigen is as yet unknown.

Original data processing: Junction-only sequences without quality scores came from ImmunoSEQ, so filtering differed. Profiled with immunoSEQ multiplex PCR; TCRdb holds only in-frame clones, not every one. Clone size and V and J calls were adopted from that table, with D and trimming inferred from the DNA. The table lists 600,000 to 800,000 clones, roughly two thirds of them singletons. General study findings and limits: Clonotype sharing across donors was expected to vary with sequencing depth.

Memory CD4+ cells were the fraction left after CD45RA+ naive selection. The CDR3 length is 17 residues. The V and J ends lost 1 base and 0 bases respectively, with 14 bases between them. The V gene's germline CDR1 is MDHEN and CDR2 SYDVKM. This receptor was taken from a woman aged 25 to 39 in good health. This chain joins TRBV28 and TRBJ2-3, with D maybe TRBD1 (6 bases). Specimen: memory CD4+ T cells sorted from blood. Subset given: CD45RA-negative fraction. In nucleotides, the CDR3 is TGTGCCAGCAGTTTATTCGGACAGCCTACTAGCACAGATACGCAGTATTTT. Residues: CASSLFGQPTSTDTQYF.